These 25 T cell receptor beta chains were all obtained from the same sample, sequenced in a study of blood T cell repertoires in COVID-19 (TCRdb year 2020). Receptors were amplified or captured by the immunoSEQ multiplex PCR assay. Imported from immuneACCESS, the table was reduced by TCRdb to in-frame sequences with V and J called. These copies leave out some clones; in studies compared against another copy, an unresolved V gene accounts for under half, and the cause of the remainder is not known. The sample table contains roughly 230,000 clones; only one count was recorded for around 90% of them. The ten largest account for roughly 2.2% of the sample. The specimen was peripheral blood. The source of these receptors is a woman aged 55-75 years with COVID-19, enrolled during active disease.

This chain uses TRBV7-3 with TRBJ1-1; TRBD1 is a possible D gene (6 bases). Germline V gives CDR1 SGHTA, CDR2 FQGTGA. CDR3 length: 13 amino acids. The germline V and J ends were trimmed by 3 bases and 4 bases, with 9 bases remaining between them. CDR3 sequence (DNA): TGTGCCAGCAGCTTTCAGGGGACCACTGAAGCTTTCTTT. Its protein product is CASSFQGTTEAFF.

The chain employs TRBV7-8 and TRBJ2-7; perhaps TRBD2 as D (5 bases). Germline V gene lookup returns CDR1 SGHVS and CDR2 FQNEAQ. Trimming removed 5 bases from V and 9 bases from J, with 23 bases in between. CDR3 length: 15 amino acids. Here the CDR3 reads CASSESGAATLGQYF. CDR3 DNA: TGTGCCAGCAGCGAAAGCGGCGCGGCCACCCTCGGGCAGTACTTC.

This rearrangement joins TRBV2 to TRBJ1-1, with 7 bases identical to TRBD1. The J segment lost 1 base and the V segment lost 7 bases, leaving 6 bases of the junction unmatched. This CDR3 has 14 residues. Germline V lookup: CDR1 SNHLY, CDR2 FYNNEI. The CDR3 here is CASTLDRRNTEAFF. The CDR3 nucleotides read TGTGCCAGCACGCTGGACAGGAGGAACACTGAAGCTTTCTTT.

This chain uses TRBV3-1 (or the pseudogene TRBV3-2) with TRBJ1-5; D unclear. The CDR3 runs to 14 residues. Germline V gene sequence: CDR1 LGHDT, CDR2 YNNKEL (reference sequence). The V gene lost 1 base and the J gene lost 3 bases, with 7 bases spanning the gap. CDR3 sequence reads: CASSQAGLNQPQHF. In DNA form, the CDR3 reads TGTGCCAGCAGCCAAGCAGGCCTCAATCAGCCCCAGCATTTT.

This chain connects TRBV3-1 (or the pseudogene TRBV3-2) to TRBJ2-2, with D tentatively TRBD1 (5 bases). The CDR3 covers 14 residues. Germline V gene lookup returns CDR1 LGHDT and CDR2 YNNKEL (reference sequence). Trimming pared 0 bases from V and 10 bases from J, leaving 12 bases between. The CDR3 DNA follows: TGTGCCAGCAGCCAAGATGACGGACACGCGGAGCTGTTTTTT. Its protein is CASSQDDGHAELFF.

The gene calls are TRBV5-8 and TRBJ2-3, with D possibly being TRBD1 (7 bases). Deletions cut 0 bases from V and 0 bases from J, with 14 bases between. The CDR3 length is 17 residues. CDR1 and CDR2 (germline): SGHTS, YDEGEE. CDR3: CASSLALQGGSTDTQYF. In nucleotides, the CDR3 is TGTGCCAGCAGCTTGGCCCTCCAGGGGGGTAGCACAGATACGCAGTATTTT.

V gene TRBV15 combines with J gene TRBJ1-5; the D gene is possibly TRBD1 (5 bases). With 0 bases removed from V and 6 bases from J, the gap between germline ends came to 12 bases. CDR3 size: 15 residues. The V gene's germline CDR1 is LNHNV and CDR2 YYDKDF (reference sequence). The CDR3 region is CATSREAGQGQPQHF. CDR3 sequence (DNA): TGTGCCACCAGCAGAGAGGCAGGACAAGGTCAGCCCCAGCATTTT. Full variable domain (rest looked up from reference TRBV15 and TRBJ1-5): DAMVIQNPRYQVTQFGKPVTLSCSQTLNHNVMYWYQQKSSQAPKLLFHYYDKDFNNEADTPDNFQSRRPNTSFCFLDIRSPGLGDTAMYLCATSREAGQGQPQHFGDGTRLSIL.

CDR3 sequence: CASRAGGHEKLFF. As DNA, the CDR3 is TGTGCCAGCAGGGCAGGGGGACATGAAAAACTGTTTTTT. This sequence joins TRBV21-1 and TRBJ1-4; the D segment call TRBD1 is taken from the table without a DNA check. TRBV21-1 is a pseudogene locus. CDR3 length: 13 amino acids.

The chain employs TRBV5-1 and TRBJ2-7; D might be TRBD1 (6 bases). V was trimmed by 2 bases and J by 5 bases, leaving 8 bases between them. This CDR3 contains 12 residues. Germline CDR1 reads SGHRS; CDR2 reads YFSETQ. The CDR3 spells CASSFQGNEQYF. Here the CDR3 DNA reads TGCGCCAGCAGCTTTCAGGGGAACGAGCAGTACTTC.

V and J are TRBV27 and TRBJ1-3; 7 bases are shared with TRBD1. V dropped 5 bases and J dropped 0; count of bases not matched to a gene: 10. Germline V CDR1 and CDR2: MNHEY, SMNVEV (reference sequence). The length of the CDR3 is 17 residues. CDR3 DNA sequence: TGTGCCAGCAGTCCCTCGGGACAGTTGACCTCTGGAAACACCATATATTTT. Translating gives CASSPSGQLTSGNTIYF.

V is TRBV10-3 and J is TRBJ1-2, with D uncertain. The V end lost 2 bases, the J end lost 4 bases, and 14 bases lay between the germline ends. The CDR3 spans 15 residues. The V gene's germline CDR1 is ENHRY and CDR2 SYGVKD. The CDR3 coding sequence is TGTGCCATCAGTGAGGATCCTGGGCAGAGCTATGGCTACACCTTC. This translates into CAISEDPGQSYGYTF.

This clone was counted between two and nine times. The rearrangement uses TRBV5-4 and TRBJ1-1, with D perhaps TRBD1 (6 bases). Trimming took off 4 bases at V and 5 bases at J, with 12 bases between the two ends. From germline, CDR1 is SGHNT and CDR2 YYREEE (reference sequence). The length of the CDR3 is 13 residues. The CDR3, as DNA: TGTGCCAGCAGCGTTGATCAGGGGACTGAAGCTTTCTTT. As protein: CASSVDQGTEAFF.

V usage is TRBV2 and J usage is TRBJ1-2, with 7 bases fitting TRBD1. The germline V gene encodes CDR1 SNHLY and CDR2 FYNNEI. V gave up 3 bases and J gave up 3 bases; unmatched junction bases: 4. The CDR3 totals 14 residues. CDR3 coding DNA: TGTGCCAGCAGTGATTCGGGACAGTACTATGGCTACACCTTC. It encodes CASSDSGQYYGYTF.

The genes are TRBV18 and TRBJ1-6; no definite D call. The CDR3 is 14 residues long. V lost 4 bases and J lost 9, with 13 bases in between. Germline assignment: CDR1 KGHSH and CDR2 LQKENI. The CDR3 sequence: CASSRLDSSSPLHF. CDR3 nucleotide sequence: TGTGCCAGCTCACGCCTGGACTCAAGTTCACCCCTCCACTTT.

The chain is built from TRBV16 and TRBJ1-2; 9 bases match TRBD1. The CDR3 runs to 15 residues. The V gene end was trimmed by 2 bases and the J gene end by 1 base; junction bases not matched to a gene: 2. Germline CDR1 and CDR2: KGHSY and FQNENV. CDR3 sequence (DNA): TGTGCCAGCAGCCAACACAGGGGGCTTAACTATGGCTACACCTTC. Translated, it gives CASSQHRGLNYGYTF.

The rearrangement joins TRBV4-1 to TRBJ1-5; 8 nucleotides agree with TRBD1. Germline assignment: CDR1 MGHRA and CDR2 YSYEKL. The J segment lost 6 bases and the V segment lost 6 bases, leaving 13 bases of the junction unmatched. This CDR3 region has 16 residues. Written as DNA, the CDR3 is TGCGCCAGCAGACCCTACCAGGGGGCTCTAGGTCAGCCCCAGCATTTT. Its protein is CASRPYQGALGQPQHF.

The chain uses TRBV19 and TRBJ1-4; 7 bases are a match to TRBD1. Germline CDR1 reads LNHDA; CDR2 reads SQIVND (reference sequence). Trimming cost V 7 bases and J 11 bases; bases outside gene matches: 16. The CDR3 has 15 amino acids. This chain's CDR3 is CASTQAGLTGDKLFF. CDR3 nucleotide sequence: TGTGCCAGTACCCAGGCGGGTCTAACAGGGGACAAACTGTTTTTT. The whole variable domain, filled in from reference TRBV19 and TRBJ1-4, reads DGGITQSPKYLFRKEGQNVTLSCEQNLNHDAMYWYRQDPGQGLRLIYYSQIVNDFQKGDIAEGYSVSREKKESFPLTVTSAQKNPTAFYLCASTQAGLTGDKLFFGSGTQLSVL.

The rearrangement joins TRBV4-1 to TRBJ2-7; D gene unclear. Germline V gene lookup returns CDR1 MGHRA and CDR2 YSYEKL. V was trimmed by 2 bases and J by 4 bases, leaving 9 bases between them. The CDR3 length is 13 residues. The CDR3 loop is CASSQRVTYEQYF. CDR3 sequence (DNA): TGCGCCAGCAGCCAAAGAGTCACTTACGAGCAGTACTTC.

V gene TRBV9 combines with J gene TRBJ1-1, with 9 bases fitting TRBD1. CDR3 size: 15 residues. The V segment lost 0 bases and the J segment 1 base; nucleotides outside the gene matches: 1. Germline V lookup: CDR1 SGDLS, CDR2 YYNGEE. In DNA form, the CDR3 reads TGTGCCAGCAGCGTAGGGGGACAGGGGAACACTGAAGCTTTCTTT. It encodes CASSVGGQGNTEAFF.

The rearrangement uses TRBV6-2 or TRBV6-3 and TRBJ1-2; tentative D call: TRBD1 (5 bases). V lost 5 bases to trimming and J lost 7 bases, with 20 bases between them. The CDR3 has 15 amino acids. Germline V gene lookup returns CDR1 MNHEY and CDR2 SVGEGT. This CDR3 is CASSNKLTVYGGYTF. The CDR3 DNA is TGTGCCAGCAGTAACAAACTGACAGTCTACGGTGGCTACACCTTC.

CDR3 sequence reads: CASSLQGDNSPLHF. CDR3 coding DNA: TGCGCCAGCAGCCTACAGGGGGATAATTCACCCCTCCACTTT. This sequence joins TRBV5-1 and TRBJ1-6, with TRBD1 matching 8 bases. The CDR3 loop spans 14 amino acids. The germline V gene has CDR1 SGHRS and CDR2 YFSETQ. The trim removed 4 bases at V and 5 bases at J, leaving 2 bases unmatched.

This clone appeared a single time. J is TRBJ2-2 and V is TRBV2; 9 nucleotides match TRBD2. J gave up 2 bases and V 7 bases, and 8 bases lay outside the gene matches. From germline, CDR1 is SNHLY and CDR2 FYNNEI. This CDR3 comprises 16 residues. CDR3 amino acids: CASIRAGGPNTGELFF. DNA for the CDR3: TGTGCCAGCATCCGAGCGGGGGGTCCAAACACCGGGGAGCTGTTTTTT.

The chain couples TRBV5-1 to TRBJ1-1; 7 bases map to TRBD1. CDR1 and CDR2 from the germline V gene are SGHRS and YFSETQ. The trim removed 0 bases at V and 3 bases at J, leaving 8 bases unmatched. The CDR3 covers 16 residues. The CDR3 loop reads CASSLDRGPVDTEAFF. CDR3 nucleotide sequence: TGCGCCAGCAGCTTGGACAGGGGTCCCGTGGACACTGAAGCTTTCTTT.

V is TRBV5-5 and J is TRBJ2-7; TRBD1 aligns across 9 bases. The CDR3 length is 17 residues. Germline CDR1 reads SGHKS; CDR2 reads YYEKEE (reference sequence). With 0 bases clipped from V and 4 bases from J, the junction kept 11 bases outside the gene matches. This CDR3 is CASSLGHRGLYQYEQYF. CDR3 sequence (DNA): TGTGCCAGCAGCTTGGGGCACAGGGGGCTTTATCAGTACGAGCAGTACTTC.

This clone appeared once. The gene calls are TRBV6-5 and TRBJ1-1; D remains ambiguous. Trimming pared 7 bases from V and 2 bases from J, leaving 17 bases between. CDR1 is MNHEY, CDR2 SVGAGI, per germline. CDR3 size: 15 residues. CDR3 protein: CASIVGRGLNTEAFF. Written as DNA, the CDR3 is TGTGCCAGCATTGTTGGGAGAGGACTTAACACTGAAGCTTTCTTT.